This T cell receptor beta chain appears in the sequencing data of a study of CD8 T cells in ankylosing spondylitis. Findings of the study overall: Fewer than ten highly homologous variants made up a TCR beta motif, and this motif appeared characteristic of ankylosing spondylitis blood.

Comment on this clonotype: Antigen specificity is unknown.

V gave up 4 bases and J gave up 7 bases, with 23 bases separating them. The CDR3 totals 16 residues. Germline V gene sequence: CDR1 LNHNV, CDR2 YYDKDF (reference sequence). TCRdb re-derived calls from the 5' RACE reads in MiXCR, one entry per CDR3 protein. The table lists 750,000 to 850,000 distinct CDR3 sequences, over 9.5% of them singletons. The receptor's source is a male donor with ankylosing spondylitis. The specimen was blood, either unsorted or a sorted T cell fraction (not recorded which). The chain joins TRBV15 to TRBJ2-7, with no clear D. The CDR3 is CATSIKPPNMAGEQYF. The CDR3 DNA follows: TGTGCCACCAGCATAAAGCCTCCGAACATGGCAGGAGAGCAGTACTTC. The full variable domain, in which reference TRBV15 and TRBJ2-7 provide the parts outside the CDR3, is DAMVIQNPRYQVTQFGKPVTLSCSQTLNHNVMYWYQQKSSQAPKLLFHYYDKDFNNEADTPDNFQSRRPNTSFCFLDIRSPGLGDTAMYLCATSIKPPNMAGEQYFGPGTRLTVT.